This T cell receptor (beta chain) originates from a study of blood T cell repertoires in COVID-19. On the study more broadly: From the United States, Italy and Spain came samples of acute and convalescent COVID-19. T cells, B-cell-depleted T cells, or PBMCs provided the cDNA or gDNA that served as material.

Per the original data handling: The assay estimated nucleated cells by amplifying reference gene primers. The protocol was immunoSEQ multiplex PCR, while the TCRdb copy is restricted to in-frame clones and leaves out a portion. Clonal size and the V and J genes are those of that table, whereas D and trimming came from the DNA. The sample carries some 130,000 clones, more than 70% recorded once. The ends were cut back, 1 base at V and 3 bases at J, with 10 bases in the middle. CDR3 size: 15 residues. In germline, CDR1 is SGHKS, CDR2 YYEKEE (reference sequence). This chain joins TRBV5-5 and TRBJ2-2; D not certain. The sample comprised peripheral blood. The receptor was isolated from a man aged 45 to 65 with acute or convalescent COVID-19. The CDR3 sequence is CASSLYSGDTGELFF. CDR3 DNA sequence: TGTGCCAGCAGCTTGTATAGTGGTGACACCGGGGAGCTGTTTTTT.